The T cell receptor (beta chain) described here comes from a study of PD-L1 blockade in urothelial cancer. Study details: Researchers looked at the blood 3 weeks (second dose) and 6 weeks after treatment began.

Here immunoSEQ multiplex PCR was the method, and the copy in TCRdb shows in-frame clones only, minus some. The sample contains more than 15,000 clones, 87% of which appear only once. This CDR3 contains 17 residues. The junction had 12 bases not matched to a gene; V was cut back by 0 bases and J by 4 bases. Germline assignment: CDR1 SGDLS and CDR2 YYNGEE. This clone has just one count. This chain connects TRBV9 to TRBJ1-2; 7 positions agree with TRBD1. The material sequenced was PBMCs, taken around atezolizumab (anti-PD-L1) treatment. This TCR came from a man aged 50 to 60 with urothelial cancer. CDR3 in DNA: TGTGCCAGCAGCGTAGCGGGGCAGGGGGTAACTTCCTATGGCTACACCTTC. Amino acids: CASSVAGQGVTSYGYTF.